The 18 T cell receptor beta chains below were found in one sample sequenced in a study of OX40 agonist ivuxolimab in advanced cancers. Library generation was performed with the immunoSEQ multiplex PCR assay. In TCRdb, the immuneACCESS table is reduced to in-frame sequences with V and J assigned. These tables do not hold every clone; where another copy was compared, an unresolved V gene accounts for under half, and the others remain unexplained. A total of about 48,000 clones appear in this sample, 80% to 90% of them only once. Of the sample, under 13% falls within the top ten clones. The material sequenced was CD4+ or CD8+ T cells sorted from blood, taken in a trial of the OX40 agonist ivuxolimab. The receptors stem from an adult with an advanced solid tumor such as melanoma, head and neck, liver or kidney cancer.

The V and J genes are TRBV2 and TRBJ2-5; 13 bases agree with TRBD2. The CDR3 runs 12 residues. V lost 4 bases and J lost 10; bases outside the gene matches: 0. Germline V lookup: CDR1 SNHLY, CDR2 FYNNEI. The CDR3 nucleotides are TGTGCCAGCAGTGGACTAGCGGGGGGCCAGTACTTC. Translation: CASSGLAGGQYF.

This chain uses TRBV12-5 with TRBJ2-5; TRBD2 agrees at 8 bases. J gave up 1 base and V 0 bases, and 4 bases lay outside the gene matches. There are 16 residues in the CDR3. Germline V gene sequence: CDR1 LGHNT, CDR2 FRNRAP. The CDR3 nucleotides are TGTGCTAGTGGTTTGGTAAACGGGAGGGTCCAAGAGACCCAGTACTTC. As protein: CASGLVNGRVQETQYF.

The chain combines TRBV18 with TRBJ2-1, with no clear D. From germline, CDR1 is KGHSH and CDR2 LQKENI. Trimming took 3 bases from V and 6 from J, leaving 18 bases between them. The CDR3 covers 16 residues. CDR3 region: CASSPPARSVVNEQFF. CDR3 DNA sequence: TGTGCCAGCTCACCCCCTGCCAGGAGTGTAGTCAATGAGCAGTTCTTC.

The CDR3 protein is CATSRDTALATNEKLFF. The CDR3 bases are TGTGCCACCAGCAGAGATACCGCACTAGCAACTAATGAAAAACTGTTTTTT. The chain is built from TRBV15 and TRBJ1-4; no clear D. This CDR3 contains 17 residues. Germline CDR1 LNHNV, CDR2 YYDKDF (reference sequence). V was cut by 0 bases and J by 0 bases, with 11 bases left in between.

The chain employs TRBV2 and TRBJ2-1, with unresolved D. The CDR3 consists of 13 residues. V lost 1 base and J 16 bases, leaving 17 bases between the germline ends. CDR1 is SNHLY and CDR2 is FYNNEI in the germline V gene. The DNA of the CDR3 is TGTGCCAGCAGTGAAGGGGTTCAACCCGATTATTTCTTC. Translating gives CASSEGVQPDYFF. Variable domain in full (rest from reference TRBV2 and TRBJ2-1): EPEVTQTPSHQVTQMGQEVILRCVPISNHLYFYWYRQILGQKVEFLVSFYNNEISEKSEIFDDQFSVERPDGSNFTLKIRSTKLEDSAMYFCASSEGVQPDYFFGPGTRLTVL.

This chain connects TRBV28 to TRBJ2-3; unclear D gene. Germline V gene data show CDR1 as MDHEN and CDR2 as SYDVKM. The CDR3 length is 14 residues. Trimming took off 8 bases at V and 1 base at J, with 13 bases between the two ends. CDR3 loop: CASRVRRGTDTQYF. DNA for the CDR3: TGTGCCAGCCGGGTGAGGCGAGGCACAGATACGCAGTATTTT.

This clone has just a few counts. The chain recombines TRBV6-5 with TRBJ1-6; no definite D call. V lost 6 bases and J lost 10, with 19 bases in between. Looked up from germline, CDR1 is MNHEY and CDR2 is SVGAGI. The CDR3 loop spans 15 amino acids. This chain's CDR3 is CASSDPLDGGSPLHF. Written as DNA, the CDR3 is TGTGCCAGCAGCGACCCATTAGACGGTGGGTCACCCCTCCACTTT.

The rearrangement joins TRBV28 to TRBJ2-2, with D possibly TRBD1 on 6 matching bases. Germline CDR1 is MDHEN and CDR2 is SYDVKM. The CDR3 contains 14 residues. V was trimmed by 3 bases and J by 1 base, leaving 6 bases between them. The CDR3 DNA reads TGTGCCAGCAGTTTGGGACAGAACACCGGGGAGCTGTTTTTT. Translation gives CASSLGQNTGELFF.

CDR3 coding DNA: TGTGCCAGCAGCCTCGACGGGAACGTCTATAATTCACCCCTCCACTTT. Amino acid sequence: CASSLDGNVYNSPLHF. The V and J genes are TRBV5-4 and TRBJ1-6; D unresolved. In germline, CDR1 is SGHNT, CDR2 YYREEE (reference sequence). The CDR3 runs to 16 residues. V lost 4 bases and J lost 3, with 14 bases in between.

The chain links TRBV4-2 to TRBJ2-2; 8 nucleotides match TRBD2. The CDR3 is 15 amino acids. Germline CDR1 and CDR2: LGHNA and YNFKEQ. V lost 5 bases, J lost 6 bases, and 8 bases stayed unmatched. The CDR3 bases are TGTGCCAGCAGCAAGATGGCGGGGGGCCCCGGGGAGCTGTTTTTT. Translating gives CASSKMAGGPGELFF.

The chain couples TRBV11-2 to TRBJ1-1, with D possibly matching TRBD1 (5 bases). There are 15 residues in the CDR3. Per germline, CDR1 SGHAT and CDR2 FQNNGV. V lost 1 base and J lost 3, with 12 bases in between. The CDR3 DNA reads TGTGCCAGCAGCTTAGCGACAGAATTCCACACTGAAGCTTTCTTT. Its translation is CASSLATEFHTEAFF.

CDR3 amino acids: CASSFRPTIESSPLHF. DNA of the CDR3: TGTGCCAGCAGTTTCAGGCCTACCATAGAATCTTCACCCCTCCACTTT. The chain joins TRBV27 to TRBJ1-6, with D hard to call. CDR1 is MNHEY, CDR2 SMNVEV, per germline (reference sequence). The CDR3 consists of 16 residues. Trimming cost V 3 bases and J 9 bases, with 18 bases left between them.

This clone was seen once. The rearrangement uses TRBV7-6 and TRBJ2-2, with 10 positions matching TRBD2. The junction had 6 bases not matched to a gene; V was cut back by 2 bases and J by 6 bases. Germline assignment: CDR1 SGHVS and CDR2 FNYEAQ. The CDR3 runs to 16 residues. The CDR3 reads CASSLRLAGESGELFF. CDR3 sequence (DNA): TGTGCCAGCAGCTTAAGGCTAGCGGGAGAATCCGGGGAGCTGTTTTTT.

The rearrangement links TRBV2 to TRBJ1-1; 9 nucleotides align to TRBD1. This CDR3 has 14 residues. V trimming: 6 bases; J trimming: 6 bases; junction bases outside the gene matches: 8. Germline CDR1 and CDR2: SNHLY and FYNNEI. The CDR3 sequence is CASRVRTGESEAFF. Here the CDR3 DNA reads TGTGCCAGCAGGGTCCGGACAGGGGAGTCTGAAGCTTTCTTT.

This chain connects TRBV4-2 to TRBJ1-3, with TRBD1 matching 9 bases. Germline assignment: CDR1 LGHNA and CDR2 YNFKEQ. V lost 1 base, J lost 4 bases, and 5 bases stayed unmatched. CDR3 size: 16 residues. CDR3 sequence reads: CASSQAGTGPGNTIYF. In DNA, the CDR3 is TGTGCCAGCAGCCAAGCAGGGACAGGGCCAGGAAACACCATATATTTT.

This clone was counted once. The V gene is TRBV2, the J gene TRBJ1-5; the D is unclear. Germline CDR1 reads SNHLY; CDR2 reads FYNNEI. The ends were cut back, 1 base at V and 2 bases at J, with 6 bases in the middle. The CDR3 spans 14 residues. The CDR3 DNA reads TGTGCCAGCAGTGAAGGCATGGGCAATCAGCCCCAGCATTTT. Protein sequence: CASSEGMGNQPQHF. The full variable domain, with the rest looked up from reference TRBV2 and TRBJ1-5, is EPEVTQTPSHQVTQMGQEVILRCVPISNHLYFYWYRQILGQKVEFLVSFYNNEISEKSEIFDDQFSVERPDGSNFTLKIRSTKLEDSAMYFCASSEGMGNQPQHFGDGTRLSIL.

The chain is built from TRBV9 and TRBJ2-5, with 7 nucleotides matching TRBD2. Germline assignment: CDR1 SGDLS and CDR2 YYNGEE. This CDR3 has 16 amino acids. V lost 0 bases, J lost 2 bases, and 7 bases stayed unmatched. This CDR3 reads CASSVDPAGLQETQYF. CDR3 nucleotides: TGTGCCAGCAGCGTAGACCCAGCGGGGTTACAAGAGACCCAGTACTTC.

The CDR3 protein is CASSSGQGYYGYTF. DNA for the CDR3: TGTGCCAGCAGCTCGGGACAGGGCTACTATGGCTACACCTTC. The genes are TRBV28 and TRBJ1-2; 9 bases map to TRBD1. Per germline, CDR1 MDHEN and CDR2 SYDVKM. V lost 6 bases and J lost 3; bases outside the gene matches: 5. The CDR3 has 14 amino acids.